A single sample gave rise to the 29 T cell receptor beta chains below, sequenced in a study of cytotoxic CD8 clonotypes in ibrutinib-treated CLL. The table came from immunoSEQ multiplex PCR; TCRdb's copy has only in-frame clones and leaves some out. Here the sample spans around 70,000 clones, approximately 80% being singletons. Sequencing was performed on PBMCs, taken at disease progression, from a patient treated with ibrutinib. The source of these receptors is a human donor with chronic lymphocytic leukemia.

The chain links TRBV18 to TRBJ1-3, with 8 nucleotides matching TRBD1. The CDR3 has 14 amino acids. V lost 3 bases and J lost 7; bases outside the gene matches: 5. Germline V gives CDR1 KGHSH, CDR2 LQKENI. The CDR3 loop is CASSPPYRGNTIYF. The DNA for the CDR3 is TGTGCCAGCTCACCTCCTTACAGGGGGAACACCATATATTTT.

V gene TRBV5-1 combines with J gene TRBJ2-1, with D possibly being TRBD2 (5 bases). CDR1 and CDR2 (germline): SGHRS, YFSETQ. The CDR3 spans 15 residues. V was trimmed by 7 bases and J by 9 bases, leaving 23 bases between them. DNA of the CDR3: TGCGCCAGCGCTCTAAACAATGGAGAACGGGGTGAGCAGTTCTTC. Residues: CASALNNGERGEQFF.

The chain carries TRBV28 and TRBJ1-2, with 8 bases lining up with TRBD1. With 6 bases clipped from V and 8 bases from J, the junction kept 17 bases outside the gene matches. This CDR3 region has 16 residues. The germline CDR1 and CDR2 sequences are MDHEN and SYDVKM. For the CDR3, the DNA is TGTGCCAGCAGCACCGGGGGTCGGACAGGGTGGTTAGGCTACACCTTC. Translation: CASSTGGRTGWLGYTF.

The chain links TRBV19 to TRBJ1-5; D unresolved. The germline V and J ends were trimmed by 3 bases and 3 bases, with 6 bases remaining between them. Germline assignment: CDR1 LNHDA and CDR2 SQIVND (reference sequence). The length of the CDR3 is 13 residues. CDR3 sequence: CASSIMTNQPQHF. The CDR3, as DNA: TGTGCCAGTAGTATTATGACCAATCAGCCCCAGCATTTT.

This rearrangement joins TRBV11-2 to TRBJ1-2, with 7 bases that match TRBD1. CDR1 is SGHAT and CDR2 is FQNNGV in the germline V gene. The CDR3 contains 15 residues. V dropped 5 bases and J dropped 8; count of bases not matched to a gene: 14. The CDR3 loop is CASSRISQGVKGYTF. In DNA form, the CDR3 reads TGTGCCAGCAGCCGTATTTCGCAGGGGGTAAAGGGCTACACCTTC.

This sequence joins TRBV18 and TRBJ1-5; D unresolved. The germline V gene encodes CDR1 KGHSH and CDR2 LQKENI. V was shortened by 0 bases and J by 2 bases, with 8 bases between the two germline ends. CDR3 size: 15 residues. The CDR3 nucleotides read TGTGCCAGCTCACCACCGGGTGGTGGCAATCAGCCCCAGCATTTT. Protein product: CASSPPGGGNQPQHF.

This clone was counted only a few times. This chain uses TRBV27 with TRBJ2-7, with unresolved D. The CDR3 covers 13 residues. Germline loops: CDR1 MNHEY, CDR2 SMNVEV (reference sequence). Deletions cut 5 bases from V and 2 bases from J, with 10 bases between. This CDR3 is CASSLGSPYEQYF. The CDR3, as DNA: TGTGCCAGCAGTCTCGGATCTCCCTACGAGCAGTACTTC.

The V gene is TRBV6-6, the J gene TRBJ1-2; D is uncertain. V was pared by 6 bases and J by 7 bases, with 15 bases between. Germline CDR1 MNHNY, CDR2 SVGAGI (reference sequence). The CDR3 is made up of 13 amino acids. In nucleotides, the CDR3 is TGTGCCAGCAGGCCCACTGGGGTATCTGGCTACACCTTC. Protein sequence: CASRPTGVSGYTF.

This chain connects TRBV6-1 to TRBJ1-4, with a possible D match to TRBD1 (6 bases). Germline V gives CDR1 MNHNS, CDR2 SASEGT. V lost 6 bases, J lost 0 bases, and 8 bases lay in between. There are 14 residues in the CDR3. The DNA of the CDR3 is TGTGCCAGCAGAAACAGGGCAACTAATGAAAAACTGTTTTTT. Translated: CASRNRATNEKLFF.

V and J are TRBV5-1 and TRBJ2-5, with unresolved D. With 2 bases removed from V and 5 bases from J, the gap between germline ends came to 7 bases. Germline CDR1 SGHRS, CDR2 YFSETQ. The CDR3 length is 12 residues. In DNA, the CDR3 is TGCGCCAGCAGCTTCTCTGGGGAGACCCAGTACTTC. Encoded protein: CASSFSGETQYF.

V is TRBV7-9 and J is TRBJ2-7; a possible D gene is TRBD2 (6 bases). The CDR3 extends over 13 amino acids. The germline V and J ends were trimmed by 1 base and 6 bases, with 10 bases remaining between them. Germline lookup yields CDR1 SEHNR and CDR2 FQNEAQ (reference sequence). CDR3 residues: CASSLGRVFEQYF. CDR3 coding DNA: TGTGCCAGCAGCTTAGGGAGGGTATTCGAGCAGTACTTC.

This rearrangement joins TRBV10-1 to TRBJ2-1; 7 nucleotides align to TRBD1. Germline V gene sequence: CDR1 WNHNN, CDR2 SYGVQD (reference sequence). Losses at the gene ends were 8 bases for V and 6 bases for J; bases not matched to a gene: 13. CDR3 length equals 15 residues. The CDR3 here is CASAPRAGGSNEQFF. CDR3 DNA sequence: TGCGCCAGCGCGCCTCGGGCAGGGGGTTCCAATGAGCAGTTCTTC.

This chain joins TRBV11-2 and TRBJ1-6; 7 bases line up with TRBD1. Germline V lookup: CDR1 SGHAT, CDR2 FQNNGV. J lost 11 bases, V lost 7 bases, and 14 bases had no gene match. CDR3 length: 15 residues. CDR3 residues: CASTQGGVYTAPLHF. The CDR3, as DNA: TGTGCCAGCACCCAGGGGGGGGTCTATACGGCACCCCTCCACTTT.

The rearrangement joins TRBV11-2 to TRBJ2-1, with 12 bases lining up with TRBD2. The V gene end was trimmed by 6 bases and the J gene end by 7 bases; junction bases not matched to a gene: 4. The CDR3 is 14 amino acids. Germline loops: CDR1 SGHAT, CDR2 FQNNGV. CDR3 coding DNA: TGTGCCAGCAGTGGACTAGCGGGATGGAATGAGCAGTTCTTC. Translating gives CASSGLAGWNEQFF.

This sequence joins TRBV9 and TRBJ2-5; 9 nucleotides match TRBD2. V was pared by 6 bases and J by 1 base, with 13 bases of the junction left unmatched. CDR1 is SGDLS, CDR2 YYNGEE, per germline. This CDR3 is 17 amino acids long. The CDR3 loop is CASTRSGSSGIQETQYF. DNA of the CDR3: TGTGCCAGCACCAGAAGTGGATCTAGCGGGATCCAAGAGACCCAGTACTTC. Together with reference TRBV9 and TRBJ2-5, the CDR3 gives the full variable domain: DSGVTQTPKHLITATGQRVTLRCSPRSGDLSVYWYQQSLDQGLQFLIQYYNGEERAKGNILERFSAQQFPDLHSELNLSSLELGDSALYFCASTRSGSSGIQETQYFGPGTRLLVL.

The rearrangement joins TRBV27 to TRBJ1-2, with D possibly TRBD1 on 5 matching bases. The CDR3 is 14 amino acids. The V and J ends lost 6 bases and 5 bases respectively, with 16 bases between them. Germline CDR1 and CDR2: MNHEY and SMNVEV (reference sequence). In DNA form, the CDR3 reads TGTGCCAGCAGCTTAGGGGCGGACTATTATGGCTACACCTTC. Protein product: CASSLGADYYGYTF.

About this clone itself: Additional DNA sequences in this sample encode the identical CDR3. The J gene is TRBJ2-7, the V gene TRBV4-2; D ambiguous. From germline, CDR1 is LGHNA and CDR2 YNFKEQ. The V and J ends lost 1 base and 4 bases respectively, with 5 bases between them. CDR3 size: 12 residues. CDR3 nucleotide sequence: TGTGCCAGCAGCCAAGTGGGGTACGAGCAGTACTTC. It specifies CASSQVGYEQYF.

The rearrangement joins TRBV18 to TRBJ2-7; no definite D call. The CDR3 spans 12 residues. Germline values: CDR1 KGHSH, CDR2 LQKENI. Trimming stripped 3 bases from V and 9 bases from J, with 12 bases between. CDR3 amino acids: CASSPDRDGQYF. The CDR3 DNA follows: TGTGCCAGCTCACCGGACCGAGACGGGCAGTACTTC.

The chain carries TRBV6-1 and TRBJ2-5; no reliable D call. The germline gives CDR1 MNHNS, CDR2 SASEGT. Deletions cut 5 bases from V and 1 base from J, with 11 bases between. The CDR3 is 14 residues long. The CDR3 loop reads CASSRPPFQETQYF. The DNA for the CDR3 is TGTGCCAGCAGTCGTCCCCCTTTCCAAGAGACCCAGTACTTC.

V and J are TRBV29-1 and TRBJ2-7, with unresolved D. The CDR3 extends over 13 amino acids. CDR1 and CDR2 (germline): SQVTM, ANQGSEA. The V gene lost 1 base and the J gene lost 0 bases, with 7 bases spanning the gap. CDR3 nucleotides: TGCAGCGTTGAAGTTGAAGACTCCTACGAGCAGTACTTC. Translated: CSVEVEDSYEQYF.

The chain joins TRBV10-3 to TRBJ1-2; D may be TRBD1 (5 bases). Germline V gene data show CDR1 as ENHRY and CDR2 as SYGVKD. The CDR3 sequence is 13 residues long. V was pared by 9 bases and J by 8 bases, with 19 bases between. The CDR3 coding sequence is TGTGCCATTTCGAGTGGGCAGGGTGGCGGCTACACCTTC. Protein: CAISSGQGGGYTF.

The chain carries TRBV4-1 and TRBJ1-3; perhaps TRBD1 as D (5 bases). Trimming left V 4 bases short and J 2 bases short, with 9 bases between. Germline assignment: CDR1 MGHRA and CDR2 YSYEKL. This CDR3 region has 14 residues. The chain's CDR3 is CASSRTGAGNTIYF. The CDR3 bases are TGCGCCAGCAGCCGAACAGGAGCTGGAAACACCATATATTTT.

This chain connects TRBV28 to TRBJ1-2; D may be TRBD1 (5 bases). The CDR3 is made up of 15 amino acids. Between the trimmed V and J ends, which lost 5 bases and 5 bases, there was a span of 18 bases. Germline values: CDR1 MDHEN, CDR2 SYDVKM. CDR3 sequence reads: CASSPGLLFLYGYTF. Here the CDR3 DNA reads TGTGCCAGCAGTCCGGGACTGCTCTTTCTATATGGCTACACCTTC.

The chain recombines TRBV19 with TRBJ1-4, with D possibly matching TRBD1 (5 bases). Trimming cost V 9 bases and J 6 bases, with 20 bases left between them. From germline, CDR1 is LNHDA and CDR2 SQIVND (reference sequence). CDR3 size: 15 residues. As DNA, the CDR3 is TGTGCCAGCAGGGACCGACGTTCGGTGGATGAAAAACTGTTTTTT. It is translated as CASRDRRSVDEKLFF.

This chain uses TRBV5-6 with TRBJ2-2; possibly TRBD2 for D (5 bases). CDR3 length: 16 residues. Trimming pared 0 bases from V and 3 bases from J, leaving 12 bases between. CDR1 and CDR2 from the germline V gene are SGHDT and YYEEEE. The CDR3 here is CASSLVGAVDTGELFF. As DNA, the CDR3 is TGTGCCAGCAGCTTGGTGGGAGCGGTTGACACCGGGGAGCTGTTTTTT.

V gene TRBV19 combines with J gene TRBJ1-2, with TRBD1 identical over 7 bases. The V gene end was trimmed by 7 bases and the J gene end by 4 bases; junction bases not matched to a gene: 15. The CDR3 length is 16 residues. The V gene's germline CDR1 is LNHDA and CDR2 SQIVND (reference sequence). CDR3: CASTLGQSLLSYGYTF. The CDR3 coding sequence is TGTGCCAGTACTCTGGGACAGAGTCTTCTTTCCTATGGCTACACCTTC.

This clone was seen more than once but under ten times. The V gene is TRBV4-1, the J gene TRBJ1-5; perhaps TRBD1 as D (6 bases). In germline, CDR1 is MGHRA, CDR2 YSYEKL. V shed 1 base and J shed 1 base, with 11 bases lying between them. CDR3 length: 16 residues. DNA for the CDR3: TGCGCCAGCAGCCAAGGAGGTCAGGGGAGCAATCAGCCCCAGCATTTT. Protein product: CASSQGGQGSNQPQHF.

The J gene is TRBJ2-3, the V gene TRBV4-1; D call uncertain. The germline CDR1 and CDR2 sequences are MGHRA and YSYEKL. This CDR3 region has 15 residues. V shed 1 base and J shed 4 bases, with 12 bases lying between them. The CDR3 sequence: CASSQVGRTPDTQYF. The CDR3, as DNA: TGCGCCAGCAGCCAAGTAGGCCGGACGCCAGATACGCAGTATTTT.

This clone is a singleton in its sample. The chain employs TRBV6-1 and TRBJ2-5; no clear D. The CDR3 extends over 14 amino acids. Germline CDR1 and CDR2: MNHNS and SASEGT. The germline V and J ends were trimmed by 6 bases and 0 bases, with 11 bases remaining between them. CDR3 DNA sequence: TGTGCCAGCAGAAAGACGCGGTACCAAGAGACCCAGTACTTC. Translating it yields CASRKTRYQETQYF.